This TCR beta chain emerged from a study of blood T cell repertoires in COVID-19. Study context: The United States, Italy and Spain supplied acute and convalescent COVID-19 samples. T cells, B-cell-depleted T cells, or PBMCs supplied cDNA or gDNA.

Per the original methods: Estimation of nucleated cell counts relied on the amplification of reference gene primers. Sequencing was performed with immunoSEQ multiplex PCR; in TCRdb, only in-frame clones are kept and a portion is missing. The V and J calls and clone size were taken over from that table, and D and trimming were inferred from the DNA. This sample has a few hundred thousand clones, with roughly 77% found just once. The sample taken for sequencing was peripheral blood. This receptor was obtained from a human donor with acute or convalescent COVID-19. The donor label of this sample is uncertain.

CDR3 region: CASSIRGWRGQFDTEAFF. In DNA, the CDR3 is TGTGCCAGTAGTATCAGGGGATGGAGGGGGCAGTTCGACACTGAAGCTTTCTTT. The gene calls are TRBV19 and TRBJ1-1, with TRBD1 matching 7 bases. This CDR3 comprises 18 residues. Germline CDR1 LNHDA, CDR2 SQIVND (reference sequence). Germline trimming cut 3 bases from V and 3 bases from J; bases unmatched to any gene: 16.